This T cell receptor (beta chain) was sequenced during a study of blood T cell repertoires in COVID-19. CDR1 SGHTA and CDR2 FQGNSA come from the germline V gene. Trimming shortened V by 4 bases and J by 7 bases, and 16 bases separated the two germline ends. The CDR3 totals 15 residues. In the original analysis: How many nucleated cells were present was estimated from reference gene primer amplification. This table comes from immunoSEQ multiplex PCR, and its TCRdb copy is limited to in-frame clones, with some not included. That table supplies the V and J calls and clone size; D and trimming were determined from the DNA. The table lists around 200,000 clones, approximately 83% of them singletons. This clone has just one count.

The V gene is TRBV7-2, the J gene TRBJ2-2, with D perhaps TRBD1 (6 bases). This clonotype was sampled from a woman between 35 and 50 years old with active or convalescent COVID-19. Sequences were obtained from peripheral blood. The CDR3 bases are TGTGCCAGCAGCTCTCGACAGGCTCCGGTCGGGGAGCTGTTTTTT. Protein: CASSSRQAPVGELFF.